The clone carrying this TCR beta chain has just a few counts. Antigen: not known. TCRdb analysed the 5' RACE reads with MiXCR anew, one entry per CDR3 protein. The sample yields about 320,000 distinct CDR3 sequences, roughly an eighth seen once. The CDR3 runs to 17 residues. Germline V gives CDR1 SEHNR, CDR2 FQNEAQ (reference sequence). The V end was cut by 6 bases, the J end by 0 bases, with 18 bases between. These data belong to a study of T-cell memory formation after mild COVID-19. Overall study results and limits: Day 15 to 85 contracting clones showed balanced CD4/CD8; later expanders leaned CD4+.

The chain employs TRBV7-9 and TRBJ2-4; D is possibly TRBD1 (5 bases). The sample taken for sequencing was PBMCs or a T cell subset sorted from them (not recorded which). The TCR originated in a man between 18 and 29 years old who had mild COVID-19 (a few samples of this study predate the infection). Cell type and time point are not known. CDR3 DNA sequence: TGTGCCAGCAGTCCTCCGTACAGGCGCCTAGCCAAAAACATTCAGTACTTC. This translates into CASSPPYRRLAKNIQYF.